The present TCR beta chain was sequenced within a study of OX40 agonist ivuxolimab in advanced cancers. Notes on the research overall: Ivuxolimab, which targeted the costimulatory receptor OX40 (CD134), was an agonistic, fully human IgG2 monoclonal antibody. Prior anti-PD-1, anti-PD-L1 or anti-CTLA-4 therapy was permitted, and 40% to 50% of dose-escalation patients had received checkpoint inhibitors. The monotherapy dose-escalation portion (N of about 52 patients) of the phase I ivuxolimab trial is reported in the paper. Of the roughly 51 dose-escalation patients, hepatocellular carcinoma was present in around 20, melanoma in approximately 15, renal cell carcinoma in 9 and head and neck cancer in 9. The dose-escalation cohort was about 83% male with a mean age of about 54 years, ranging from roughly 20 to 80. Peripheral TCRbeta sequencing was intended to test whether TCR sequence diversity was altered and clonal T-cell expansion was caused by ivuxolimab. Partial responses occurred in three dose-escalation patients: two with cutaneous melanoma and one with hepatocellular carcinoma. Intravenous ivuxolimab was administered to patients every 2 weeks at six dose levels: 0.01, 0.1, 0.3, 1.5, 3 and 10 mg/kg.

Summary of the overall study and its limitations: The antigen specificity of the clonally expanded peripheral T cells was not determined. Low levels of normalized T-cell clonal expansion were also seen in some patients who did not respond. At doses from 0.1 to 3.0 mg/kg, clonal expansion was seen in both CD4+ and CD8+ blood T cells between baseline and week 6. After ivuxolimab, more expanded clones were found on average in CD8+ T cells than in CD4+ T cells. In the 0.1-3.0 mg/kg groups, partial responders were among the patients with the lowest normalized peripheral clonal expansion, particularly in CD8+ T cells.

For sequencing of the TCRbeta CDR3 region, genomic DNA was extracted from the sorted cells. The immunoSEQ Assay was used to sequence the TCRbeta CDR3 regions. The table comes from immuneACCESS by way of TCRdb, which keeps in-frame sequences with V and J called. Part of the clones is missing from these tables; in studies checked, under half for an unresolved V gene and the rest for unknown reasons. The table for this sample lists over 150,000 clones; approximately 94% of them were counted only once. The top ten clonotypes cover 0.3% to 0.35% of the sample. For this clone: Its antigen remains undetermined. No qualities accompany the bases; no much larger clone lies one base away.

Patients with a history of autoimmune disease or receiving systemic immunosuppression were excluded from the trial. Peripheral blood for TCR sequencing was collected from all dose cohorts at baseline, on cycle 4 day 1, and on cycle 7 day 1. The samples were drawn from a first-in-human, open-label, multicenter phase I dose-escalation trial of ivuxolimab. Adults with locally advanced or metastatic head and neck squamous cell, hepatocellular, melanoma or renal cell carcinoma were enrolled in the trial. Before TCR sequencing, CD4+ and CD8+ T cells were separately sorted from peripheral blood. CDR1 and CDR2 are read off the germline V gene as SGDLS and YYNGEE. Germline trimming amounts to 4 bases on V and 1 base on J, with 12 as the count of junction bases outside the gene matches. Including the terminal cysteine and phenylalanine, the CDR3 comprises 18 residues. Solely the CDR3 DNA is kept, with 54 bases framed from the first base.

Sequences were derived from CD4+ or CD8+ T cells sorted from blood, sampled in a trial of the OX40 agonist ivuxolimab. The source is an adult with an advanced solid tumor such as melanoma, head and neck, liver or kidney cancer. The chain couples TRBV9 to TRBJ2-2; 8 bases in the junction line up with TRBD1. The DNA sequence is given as TGTGCCAGCAGCCCAGGAGGGCAGGGGGCGTGGAACACCGGGGAGCTGTTTTTT. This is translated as CASSPGGQGAWNTGELFF.